The entry that follows covers one TCR beta chain sequence. The antigen is unknown. There are 20 residues in the CDR3. Germline V CDR1 and CDR2: MDHEN, SYDVKM. The junction had 18 bases not matched to a gene; V was cut back by 5 bases and J by 2 bases. The sample is drawn from a study of cytomegalovirus exposure and HLA in healthy donors. Findings of the study overall: According to the study, 150 to 200 TCR beta chains were cytomegalovirus-associated.

Here immunoSEQ multiplex PCR was the method, and the copy in TCRdb shows in-frame clones only, minus some. The repertoire holds around 160,000 clones, with about 90% as singletons. The chain links TRBV28 to TRBJ2-2, with TRBD1 identical over 9 bases. The receptor was isolated from a young woman in good health and CMV-seropositive. Sequenced input: PBMCs. CDR3 sequence: CASSLTWTGDKATNTGELFF. The CDR3 region has the DNA TGTGCCAGCAGTCTCACTTGGACAGGGGACAAAGCCACAAACACCGGGGAGCTGTTTTTT.